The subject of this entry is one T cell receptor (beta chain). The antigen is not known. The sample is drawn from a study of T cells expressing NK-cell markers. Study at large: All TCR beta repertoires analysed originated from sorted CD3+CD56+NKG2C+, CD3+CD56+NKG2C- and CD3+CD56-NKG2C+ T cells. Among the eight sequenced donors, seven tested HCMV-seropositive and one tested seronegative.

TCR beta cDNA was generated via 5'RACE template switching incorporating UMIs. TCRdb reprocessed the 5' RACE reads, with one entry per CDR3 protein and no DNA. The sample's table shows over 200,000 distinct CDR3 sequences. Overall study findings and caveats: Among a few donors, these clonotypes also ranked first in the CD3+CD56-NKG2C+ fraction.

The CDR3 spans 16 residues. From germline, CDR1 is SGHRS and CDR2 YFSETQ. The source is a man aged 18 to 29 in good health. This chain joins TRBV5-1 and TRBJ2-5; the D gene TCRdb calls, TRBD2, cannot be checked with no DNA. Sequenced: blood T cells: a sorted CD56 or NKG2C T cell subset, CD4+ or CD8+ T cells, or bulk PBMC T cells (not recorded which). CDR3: CASSLSASPQQETQYF.